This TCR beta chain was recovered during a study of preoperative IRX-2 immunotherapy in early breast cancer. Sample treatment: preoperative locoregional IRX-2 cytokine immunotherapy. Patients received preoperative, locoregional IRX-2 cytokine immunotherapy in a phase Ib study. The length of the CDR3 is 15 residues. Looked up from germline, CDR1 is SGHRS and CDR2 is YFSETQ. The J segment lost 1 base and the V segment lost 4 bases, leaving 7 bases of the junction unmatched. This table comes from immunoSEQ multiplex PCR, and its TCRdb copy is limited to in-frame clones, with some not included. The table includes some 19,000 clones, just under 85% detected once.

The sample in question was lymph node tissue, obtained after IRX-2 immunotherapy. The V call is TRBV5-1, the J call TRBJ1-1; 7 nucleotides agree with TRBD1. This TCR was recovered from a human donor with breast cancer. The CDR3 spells CASSQPGQRNTEAFF. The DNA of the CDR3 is TGCGCCAGCAGCCAACCGGGACAGAGGAACACTGAAGCTTTCTTT. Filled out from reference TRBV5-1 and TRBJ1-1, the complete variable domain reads KAGVTQTPRYLIKTRGQQVTLSCSPISGHRSVSWYQQTPGQGLQFLFEYFSETQRNKGNFPGRFSGRQFSNSRSEMNVSTLELGDSALYLCASSQPGQRNTEAFFGQGTRLTVV.